What follows is one T cell receptor (beta chain) and its context. Its antigen remains unknown. This sample was included in a study of blood T cells in healthy people across ages. Overall study findings and caveats: TCR beta diversity, measured per million T cells, fell in a roughly linear way with age.

Trimming removed 5 bases at V and 4 bases at J, with 14 bases between. The CDR3 is 14 amino acids. Germline CDR1 MNHEY, CDR2 SMNVEV (reference sequence). A sample-barcoded 5' primer and a J-beta primer mix were used in a second PCR of roughly 7 to 11 cycles. MiXCR was run by TCRdb on the 5' RACE reads, yielding one entry per CDR3 protein. The sample holds hundreds of thousands of distinct CDR3 sequences; just over 55% are singletons and the top ten take around 25%. The V call is TRBV27, the J call TRBJ1-1; D is unclear. The sequenced material came from blood. The receptor's source is a man aged 40-50 years in good health. CDR3 nucleotide sequence: TGTGCCAGCAGTCGAATCACCCAAGGCACTGAAGCTTTCTTT. Translation gives CASSRITQGTEAFF.